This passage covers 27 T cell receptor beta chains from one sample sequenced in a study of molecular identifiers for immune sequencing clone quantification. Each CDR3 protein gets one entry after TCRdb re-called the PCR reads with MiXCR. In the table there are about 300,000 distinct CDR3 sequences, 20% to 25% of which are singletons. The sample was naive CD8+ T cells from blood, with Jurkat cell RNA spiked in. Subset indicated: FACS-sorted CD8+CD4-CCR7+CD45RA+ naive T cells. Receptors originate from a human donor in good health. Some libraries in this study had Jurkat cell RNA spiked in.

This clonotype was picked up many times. The CDR3 spells CASSPPSQYLEETQYF. CDR3 bases: TGTGCCAGCAGCCCCCCAAGCCAATACCTGGAAGAGACCCAGTACTTC. V usage is TRBV7-9 and J usage is TRBJ2-5; no firm D call. The germline V and J ends were trimmed by 5 bases and 3 bases, with 19 bases remaining between them. The CDR3 spans 16 residues. Germline CDR1 is SEHNR and CDR2 is FQNEAQ (reference sequence).

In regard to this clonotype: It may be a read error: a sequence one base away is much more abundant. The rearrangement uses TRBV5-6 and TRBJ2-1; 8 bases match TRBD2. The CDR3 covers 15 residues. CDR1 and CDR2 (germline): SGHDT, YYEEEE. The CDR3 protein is CASSLAGVGYNEQCF. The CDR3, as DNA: TGTGCCAGCAGCTTAGCGGGAGTGGGGTACAATGAGCAGTGCTTC.

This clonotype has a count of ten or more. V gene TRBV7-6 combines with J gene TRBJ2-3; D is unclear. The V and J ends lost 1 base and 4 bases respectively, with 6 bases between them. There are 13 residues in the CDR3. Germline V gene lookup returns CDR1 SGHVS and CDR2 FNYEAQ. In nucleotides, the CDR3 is TGTGCCAGCAGCTTAGAGGCGGCAGATACGCAGTATTTT. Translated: CASSLEAADTQYF. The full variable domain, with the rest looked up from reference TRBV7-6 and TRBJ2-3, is GAGVSQSPRYKVTKRGQDVALRCDPISGHVSLYWYRQALGQGPEFLTYFNYEAQQDKSGLPNDRFSAERPEGSISTLTIQRTEQRDSAMYRCASSLEAADTQYFGPGTRLTVL.

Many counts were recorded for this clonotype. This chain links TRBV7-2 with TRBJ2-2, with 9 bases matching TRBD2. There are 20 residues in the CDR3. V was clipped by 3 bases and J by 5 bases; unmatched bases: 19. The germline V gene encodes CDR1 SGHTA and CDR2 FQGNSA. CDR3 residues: CASSLGSGGTYYVDTGELFF. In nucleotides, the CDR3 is TGTGCCAGCAGCTTGGGTAGCGGGGGAACCTACTATGTTGATACCGGGGAGCTGTTTTTT.

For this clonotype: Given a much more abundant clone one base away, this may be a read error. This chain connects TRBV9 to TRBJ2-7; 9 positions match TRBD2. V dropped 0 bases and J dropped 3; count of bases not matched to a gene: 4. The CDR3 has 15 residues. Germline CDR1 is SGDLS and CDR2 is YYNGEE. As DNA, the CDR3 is TGTGCCAGCAGCGTAGGTAGCGGGAGTAACTACGAGCAGTACTTC. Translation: CASSVGSGSNYEQYF.

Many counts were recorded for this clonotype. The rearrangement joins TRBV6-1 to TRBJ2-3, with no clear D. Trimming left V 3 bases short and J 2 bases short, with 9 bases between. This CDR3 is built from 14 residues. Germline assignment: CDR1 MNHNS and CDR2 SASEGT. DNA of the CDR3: TGTGCCAGCAGTGATATACGGACCACAGATACGCAGTATTTT. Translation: CASSDIRTTDTQYF.

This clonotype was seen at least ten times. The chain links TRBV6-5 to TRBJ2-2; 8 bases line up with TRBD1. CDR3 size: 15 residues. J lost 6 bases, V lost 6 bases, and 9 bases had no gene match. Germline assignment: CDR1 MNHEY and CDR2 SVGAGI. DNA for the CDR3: TGTGCCAGCAGCTTGGACAGGGAGATAGCCGGGGAGCTGTTTTTT. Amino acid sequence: CASSLDREIAGELFF.

The CDR3 nucleotides read TGTGCCAGCAGTCCAGAGACAGGGAGGGAGACTGAAGCTTTCTTT. Its translation: CASSPETGRETEAFF. The chain links TRBV27 to TRBJ1-1; 7 bases match TRBD1. Germline lookup yields CDR1 MNHEY and CDR2 SMNVEV (reference sequence). J gave up 5 bases and V 5 bases, and 11 bases lay outside the gene matches. This CDR3 is 15 amino acids long.

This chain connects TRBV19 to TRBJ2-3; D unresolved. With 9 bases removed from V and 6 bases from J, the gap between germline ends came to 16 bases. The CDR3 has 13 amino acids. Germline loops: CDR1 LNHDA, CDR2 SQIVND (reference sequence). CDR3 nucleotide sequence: TGTGCCAGCAGTTACGCCAACTTGGATACGCAGTATTTT. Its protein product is CASSYANLDTQYF. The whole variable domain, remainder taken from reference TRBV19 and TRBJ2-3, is DGGITQSPKYLFRKEGQNVTLSCEQNLNHDAMYWYRQDPGQGLRLIYYSQIVNDFQKGDIAEGYSVSREKKESFPLTVTSAQKNPTAFYLCASSYANLDTQYFGPGTRLTVL.

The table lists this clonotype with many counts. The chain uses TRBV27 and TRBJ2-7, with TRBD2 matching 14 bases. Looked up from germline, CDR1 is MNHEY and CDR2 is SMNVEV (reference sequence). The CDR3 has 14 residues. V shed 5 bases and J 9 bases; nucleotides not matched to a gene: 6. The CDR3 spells CASSPGLAGVGQYF. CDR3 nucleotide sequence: TGTGCCAGCAGTCCGGGACTAGCGGGAGTCGGGCAGTACTTC.

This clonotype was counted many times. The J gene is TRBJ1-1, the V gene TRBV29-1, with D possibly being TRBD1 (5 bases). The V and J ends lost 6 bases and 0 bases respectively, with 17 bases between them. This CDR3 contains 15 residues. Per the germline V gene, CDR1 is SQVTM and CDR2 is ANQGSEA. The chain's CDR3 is CSVLQSQTVNTEAFF. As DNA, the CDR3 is TGCAGCGTCCTACAATCCCAGACAGTGAACACTGAAGCTTTCTTT.

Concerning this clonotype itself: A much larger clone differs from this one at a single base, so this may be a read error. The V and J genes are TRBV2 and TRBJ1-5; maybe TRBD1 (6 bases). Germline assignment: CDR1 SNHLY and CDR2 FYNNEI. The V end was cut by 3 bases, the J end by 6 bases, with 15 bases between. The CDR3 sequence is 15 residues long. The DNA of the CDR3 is TGTGCCAGCAGTGAGGGAACAGGGTACAGTCAGCCCCAGCATTTT. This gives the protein CASSEGTGYSQPQHF.

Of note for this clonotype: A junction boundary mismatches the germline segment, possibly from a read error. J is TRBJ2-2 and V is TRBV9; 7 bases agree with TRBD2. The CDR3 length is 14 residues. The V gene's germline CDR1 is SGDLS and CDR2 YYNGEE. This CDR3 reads CASGVGGGTGELFF. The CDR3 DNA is TGTGCCAGCGGCGTGGGGGGGGGCACCGGGGAGCTGTTTTTT.

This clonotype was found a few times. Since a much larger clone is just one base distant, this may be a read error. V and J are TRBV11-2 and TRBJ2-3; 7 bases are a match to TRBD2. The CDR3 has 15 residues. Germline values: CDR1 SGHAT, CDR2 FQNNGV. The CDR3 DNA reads TGTGCCAGAAGCTCTAGCGGACGCAGCACAGATACGCAGTATTTT. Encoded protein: CARSSSGRSTDTQYF. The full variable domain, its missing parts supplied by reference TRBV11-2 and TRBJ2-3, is EAGVAQSPRYKIIEKRQSVAFWCNPISGHATLYWYQQILGQGPKLLIQFQNNGVVDDSQLPKDRFSAERLKGVDSTLKIQPAKLEDSAVYLCARSSSGRSTDTQYFGPGTRLTVL.

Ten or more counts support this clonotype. The CDR3 nucleotides are TGTGCCAGCAGCTTAGCGGCTTATCCGGGACGGGAAGCCTACGAGCAGTACTTC. This gives the protein CASSLAAYPGREAYEQYF. This chain links TRBV7-9 with TRBJ2-7, with D perhaps being TRBD1 or TRBD2 (5 bases each). This CDR3 contains 18 residues. The germline gives CDR1 SEHNR, CDR2 FQNEAQ (reference sequence). Trimming stripped 0 bases from V and 2 bases from J, with 20 bases between.

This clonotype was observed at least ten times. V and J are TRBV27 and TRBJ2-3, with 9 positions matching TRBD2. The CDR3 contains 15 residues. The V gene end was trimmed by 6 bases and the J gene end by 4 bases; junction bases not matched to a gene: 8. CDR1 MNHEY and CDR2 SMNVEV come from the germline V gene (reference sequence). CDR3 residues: CASSPMRGGADTQYF. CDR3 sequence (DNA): TGTGCCAGCAGCCCCATGCGGGGGGGCGCAGATACGCAGTATTTT.

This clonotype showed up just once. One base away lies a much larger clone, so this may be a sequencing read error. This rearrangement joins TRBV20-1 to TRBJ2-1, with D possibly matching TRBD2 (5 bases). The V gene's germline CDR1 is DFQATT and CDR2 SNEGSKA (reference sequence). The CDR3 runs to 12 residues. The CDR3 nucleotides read TGCAGTACTAGAATACTGCCGATGGAGCAGTTCTTC. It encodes CSTRILPMEQFF.

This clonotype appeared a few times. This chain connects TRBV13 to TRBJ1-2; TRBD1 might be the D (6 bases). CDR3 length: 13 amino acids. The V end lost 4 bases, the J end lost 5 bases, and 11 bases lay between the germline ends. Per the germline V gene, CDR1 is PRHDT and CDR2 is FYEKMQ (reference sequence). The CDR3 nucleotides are TGTGCCAGCAGCTCGACAGGTGGATATGGCTACACCTTC. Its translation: CASSSTGGYGYTF.

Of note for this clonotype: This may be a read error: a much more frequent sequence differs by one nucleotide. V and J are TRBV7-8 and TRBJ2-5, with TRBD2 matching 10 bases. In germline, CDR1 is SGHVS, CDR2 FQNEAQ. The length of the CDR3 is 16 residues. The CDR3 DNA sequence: TGTGCCGGCAGCTTAGGATCTAGCGGGAGTCAAGAGACCCAGTACTTC. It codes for CAGSLGSSGSQETQYF.

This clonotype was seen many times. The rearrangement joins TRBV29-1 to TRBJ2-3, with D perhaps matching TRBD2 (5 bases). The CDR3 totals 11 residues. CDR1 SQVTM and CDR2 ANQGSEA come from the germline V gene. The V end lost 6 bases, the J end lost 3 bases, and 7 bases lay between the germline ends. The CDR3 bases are TGCAGCGTACTAGAGACAGATACGCAGTATTTT. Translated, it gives CSVLETDTQYF.

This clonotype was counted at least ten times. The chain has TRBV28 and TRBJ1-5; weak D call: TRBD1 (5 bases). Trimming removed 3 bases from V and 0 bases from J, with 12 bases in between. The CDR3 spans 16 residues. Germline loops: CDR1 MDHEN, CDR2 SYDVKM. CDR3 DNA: TGTGCCAGCAGTTTCATCCAGGGATATAGCAATCAGCCCCAGCATTTT. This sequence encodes CASSFIQGYSNQPQHF.

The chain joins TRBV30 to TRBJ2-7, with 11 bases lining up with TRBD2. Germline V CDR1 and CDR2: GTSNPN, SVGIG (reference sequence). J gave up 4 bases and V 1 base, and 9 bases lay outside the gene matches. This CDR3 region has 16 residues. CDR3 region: CAWSAGTSGRWYEQYF. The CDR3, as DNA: TGTGCCTGGAGTGCCGGGACTAGCGGTCGTTGGTACGAGCAGTACTTC.

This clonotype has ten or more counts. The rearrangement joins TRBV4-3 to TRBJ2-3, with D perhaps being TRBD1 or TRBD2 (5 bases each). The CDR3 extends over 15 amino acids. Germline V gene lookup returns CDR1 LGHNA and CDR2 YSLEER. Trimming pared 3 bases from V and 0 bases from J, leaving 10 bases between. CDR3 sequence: CASSQGRTSTDTQYF. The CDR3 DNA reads TGCGCCAGCAGCCAGGGGCGGACTAGCACAGATACGCAGTATTTT.

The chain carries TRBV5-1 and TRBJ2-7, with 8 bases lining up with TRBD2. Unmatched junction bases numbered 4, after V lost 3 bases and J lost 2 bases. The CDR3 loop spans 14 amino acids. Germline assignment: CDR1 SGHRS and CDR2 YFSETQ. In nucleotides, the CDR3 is TGCGCCAGCAGCTCCTCGGGACTAGCCTACGAGCAGTACTTC. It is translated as CASSSSGLAYEQYF. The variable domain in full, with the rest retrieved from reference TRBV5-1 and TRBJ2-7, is KAGVTQTPRYLIKTRGQQVTLSCSPISGHRSVSWYQQTPGQGLQFLFEYFSETQRNKGNFPGRFSGRQFSNSRSEMNVSTLELGDSALYLCASSSSGLAYEQYFGPGTRLTVT.

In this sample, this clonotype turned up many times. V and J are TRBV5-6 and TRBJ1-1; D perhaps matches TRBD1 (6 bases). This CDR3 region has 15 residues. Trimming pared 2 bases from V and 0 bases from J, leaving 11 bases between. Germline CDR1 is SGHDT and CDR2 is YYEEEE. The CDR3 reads CASSLTGTMNTEAFF. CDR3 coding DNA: TGTGCCAGCAGCTTAACCGGGACAATGAACACTGAAGCTTTCTTT. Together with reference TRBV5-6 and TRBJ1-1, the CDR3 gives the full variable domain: DAGVTQSPTHLIKTRGQQVTLRCSPKSGHDTVSWYQQALGQGPQFIFQYYEEEERQRGNFPDRFSGHQFPNYSSELNVNALLLGDSALYLCASSLTGTMNTEAFFGQGTRLTVV.

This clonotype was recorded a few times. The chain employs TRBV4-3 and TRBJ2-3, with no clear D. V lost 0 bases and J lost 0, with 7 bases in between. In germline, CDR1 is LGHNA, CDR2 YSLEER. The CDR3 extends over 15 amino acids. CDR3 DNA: TGCGCCAGCAGCCAAGATTTTCGTAGCACAGATACGCAGTATTTT. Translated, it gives CASSQDFRSTDTQYF.

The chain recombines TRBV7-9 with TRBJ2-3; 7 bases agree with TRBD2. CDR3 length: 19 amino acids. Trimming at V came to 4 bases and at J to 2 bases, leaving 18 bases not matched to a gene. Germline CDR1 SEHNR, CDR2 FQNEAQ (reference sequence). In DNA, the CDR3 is TGTGCCAGCAGCTCCTCCTTGGGGTGGGGACTACATCCCACAGATACGCAGTATTTT. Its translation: CASSSSLGWGLHPTDTQYF.